The 9 T cell receptor beta chains below all came from one sample that was sequenced in a study of blood T cell repertoires in COVID-19. Profiled with immunoSEQ multiplex PCR; TCRdb holds only in-frame clones, not every one. The data hold around 200,000 clones, with about 89% observed a single time. What was sequenced was PBMCs or T cells enriched from blood (not recorded which). The source of these receptors is a woman under 30 who had recovered from COVID-19.

This chain uses TRBV18 with TRBJ1-2, with D unresolved. V lost 5 bases and J 6 bases, leaving 13 bases between the germline ends. Germline lookup yields CDR1 KGHSH and CDR2 LQKENI. The CDR3 covers 13 residues. The CDR3 DNA reads TGTGCCAGCTCATCGTCGACGAGGGATGGCTACACCTTC. Protein: CASSSSTRDGYTF.

The gene calls are TRBV27 and TRBJ2-7, with TRBD2 identical over 14 bases. The V segment lost 6 bases and the J segment 5 bases; nucleotides outside the gene matches: 3. The CDR3 spans 14 residues. From germline, CDR1 is MNHEY and CDR2 SMNVEV (reference sequence). CDR3 nucleotides: TGTGCCAGCAGACCGGGACTAGCGGGAGACGAGCAGTACTTC. It yields the protein CASRPGLAGDEQYF.

This clone was observed a handful of times. In nucleotides, the CDR3 is TGTGCCAGCAGTTACAGGGGACTGCACAATGAGCAGTTCTTC. It specifies CASSYRGLHNEQFF. This chain joins TRBV27 and TRBJ2-1, with D perhaps TRBD1 (7 bases). Germline CDR1 MNHEY, CDR2 SMNVEV (reference sequence). The CDR3 has 14 amino acids. The ends were cut back, 4 bases at V and 5 bases at J, with 12 bases in the middle.

The chain links TRBV19 to TRBJ2-7; weak D call: TRBD1 (6 bases). Trimming took 5 bases from V and 0 from J, leaving 17 bases between them. In germline, CDR1 is LNHDA, CDR2 SQIVND (reference sequence). This CDR3 comprises 16 residues. The CDR3 DNA follows: TGTGCCAGTAGTCCTGAGACCAGCAGGGGCTCCTACGAGCAGTACTTC. This sequence encodes CASSPETSRGSYEQYF.

The chain combines TRBV6-4 with TRBJ2-1; TRBD2 matches at 9 bases. Trimming took 7 bases from V and 4 from J; bases not matched to a gene: 5. Germline assignment: CDR1 MRHNA and CDR2 SNTAGT. The CDR3 is 14 amino acids. Here the CDR3 reads CASKRLADYNEQFF. As DNA, the CDR3 is TGTGCCAGCAAGAGACTAGCGGATTACAATGAGCAGTTCTTC.

The genes are TRBV7-2 and TRBJ2-3; D uncertain. The CDR3 loop spans 14 amino acids. CDR1 and CDR2 from the germline V gene are SGHTA and FQGNSA. V was clipped by 1 base and J by 9 bases, with 14 bases between them. The CDR3 DNA sequence: TGTGCCAGCAGCTTAGACACCAGCAGTAGCACGCAGTATTTT. It translates to CASSLDTSSSTQYF.

In DNA form, the CDR3 reads TGTGCCAGCAGTCCAAGGGGGGGAGGGCCGGAAGAGCAGTACTTC. It yields the protein CASSPRGGGPEEQYF. The chain is built from TRBV6-2 or TRBV6-3 and TRBJ2-7; a possible D gene is TRBD2 (7 bases). Germline CDR1 is MNHEY and CDR2 is SVGEGT. Trimming took 5 bases from V and 7 from J, leaving 21 bases between them. CDR3 size: 15 residues.

This chain uses TRBV18 with TRBJ2-2; D remains unclear. This CDR3 has 14 residues. Germline V gene sequence: CDR1 KGHSH, CDR2 LQKENI. V was pared by 10 bases and J by 1 base, with 13 bases between. The CDR3 sequence is CATSRLENTGELFF. Written as DNA, the CDR3 is TGTGCCACCTCCCGCCTAGAGAACACCGGGGAGCTGTTTTTT.

This sequence joins TRBV30 and TRBJ1-6; the D gene is possibly TRBD1 (5 bases). The CDR3 is 13 amino acids. Trimming stripped 2 bases from V and 10 bases from J, with 12 bases between. CDR1 is GTSNPN and CDR2 is SVGIG in the germline V gene (reference sequence). The CDR3 bases are TGTGCCTGGAGTTCCGCCAGGGAATCACCCCTCCACTTT. Protein product: CAWSSARESPLHF.